The 26 T cell receptor beta chains below were found in one sample sequenced in a study of cytomegalovirus exposure and HLA in healthy donors. PCR employed 60 Vbeta and 13 Jbeta primers. Data came from immunoSEQ multiplex PCR; TCRdb stores just in-frame clones and leaves some out. The sample contains over 130,000 clones, 75% to 80% of which appear only once. Sequencing was done on a sample of PBMCs. The receptors shown here come from a woman between 40 and 50 years old in good health and CMV-seropositive.

To note about this clone: Distinct nucleotide sequences in the sample also encode this CDR3. The genes are TRBV29-1 and TRBJ2-5; tentatively, D is TRBD2 (7 bases). Trimming left V 3 bases short and J 5 bases short, with 10 bases between. This CDR3 comprises 12 residues. CDR1 is SQVTM, CDR2 ANQGSEA, per germline. The CDR3, as DNA: TGCAGCGTTGATAGGGGGGGGGAGACCCAGTACTTC. Translation: CSVDRGGETQYF. Using reference TRBV29-1 and TRBJ2-5 for the parts outside the CDR3, the full variable domain is SAVISQKPSRDICQRGTSLTIQCQVDSQVTMMFWYRQQPGQSLTLIATANQGSEATYESGFVIDKFPISRPNLTFSTLTVSNMSPEDSSIYLCSVDRGGETQYFGPGTRLLVL.

The rearrangement uses TRBV18 and TRBJ2-1; TRBD1 aligns across 10 bases. The germline V gene has CDR1 KGHSH and CDR2 LQKENI. V trimming: 4 bases; J trimming: 8 bases; junction bases outside the gene matches: 5. The CDR3 length is 14 residues. The CDR3 DNA sequence: TGTGCCAGCTCACGGGGACAGGGGCTGGATGAGCAGTTCTTC. Its protein is CASSRGQGLDEQFF.

The chain is built from TRBV4-1 and TRBJ2-5, with 7 bases identical to TRBD2. Germline V gene data show CDR1 as MGHRA and CDR2 as YSYEKL. This CDR3 is built from 14 residues. J gave up 5 bases and V 1 base, and 4 bases lay outside the gene matches. This CDR3 reads CASSQGSGVETQYF. In nucleotides, the CDR3 is TGCGCCAGCAGCCAAGGGAGCGGGGTGGAGACCCAGTACTTC.

The rearrangement uses TRBV19 and TRBJ2-3; D is unresolved. The germline V and J ends were trimmed by 3 bases and 6 bases, with 19 bases remaining between them. CDR3 size: 16 residues. CDR1 and CDR2 (germline): LNHDA, SQIVND (reference sequence). CDR3 amino acids: CASSIGWRGARDTQYF. Here the CDR3 DNA reads TGTGCCAGTAGTATCGGGTGGCGCGGTGCGAGGGATACGCAGTATTTT.

This chain joins TRBV5-1 and TRBJ2-1; 9 nucleotides agree with TRBD2. The CDR3 sequence is 16 residues long. V lost 4 bases to trimming and J lost 1 base; unmatched junction nucleotides: 6. The germline CDR1 and CDR2 sequences are SGHRS and YFSETQ. The chain's CDR3 is CASSPTSGGSYNEQFF. In nucleotides, the CDR3 is TGCGCCAGCAGCCCGACTAGCGGAGGATCCTACAATGAGCAGTTCTTC.

V usage is TRBV19 and J usage is TRBJ2-3, with D perhaps TRBD1 (6 bases). V lost 4 bases and J lost 8, with 13 bases in between. The CDR3 covers 13 residues. The germline V gene encodes CDR1 LNHDA and CDR2 SQIVND (reference sequence). CDR3 bases: TGTGCCAGTAGTAGACAGGATGCGGGTACGCAGTATTTT. Its protein product is CASSRQDAGTQYF.

V and J are TRBV15 and TRBJ1-1; maybe TRBD1 (5 bases). CDR3 length: 13 residues. Germline V gene sequence: CDR1 LNHNV, CDR2 YYDKDF (reference sequence). V lost 1 base and J 10 bases, leaving 13 bases between the germline ends. The CDR3 region has the DNA TGTGCCACCAGCAGAGCGGTCATCCAGGGAGCTTTCTTT. Translated, it gives CATSRAVIQGAFF. The complete variable domain, with remaining parts taken from reference TRBV15 and TRBJ1-1, reads DAMVIQNPRYQVTQFGKPVTLSCSQTLNHNVMYWYQQKSSQAPKLLFHYYDKDFNNEADTPDNFQSRRPNTSFCFLDIRSPGLGDTAMYLCATSRAVIQGAFFGQGTRLTVV.

V is TRBV5-1 and J is TRBJ2-5; D may be TRBD2 (6 bases). The CDR3 has 15 amino acids. Trimming removed 2 bases at V and 4 bases at J, with 15 bases between. Germline CDR1 SGHRS, CDR2 YFSETQ. In DNA, the CDR3 is TGCGCCAGCAGCTTCCTTGCGGGAAGAGGAGAGACCCAGTACTTC. Its protein is CASSFLAGRGETQYF.

This clone was recorded only once. The gene calls are TRBV11-3 and TRBJ1-1; the D is unclear. Germline V gene lookup returns CDR1 SGHNT and CDR2 YENEEA. The CDR3 is 16 residues long. V lost 4 bases to trimming and J lost 3 bases, with 18 bases between them. Written as DNA, the CDR3 is TGTGCCAGCAGCTCCCATAGCGGCGGGAAGGACACTGAAGCTTTCTTT. Its protein product is CASSSHSGGKDTEAFF.

This chain links TRBV5-4 with TRBJ2-5; D is perhaps TRBD2 (5 bases). The CDR3 extends over 14 amino acids. V was clipped by 5 bases and J by 0 bases, with 11 bases between them. CDR1 is SGHNT and CDR2 is YYREEE in the germline V gene (reference sequence). CDR3 in amino acids: CASRLDYHQETQYF. CDR3 in DNA: TGTGCCAGCAGGCTCGACTACCACCAAGAGACCCAGTACTTC.

A single count supports this clone. The chain has TRBV6-1 and TRBJ2-1, with TRBD2 identical over 7 bases. CDR1 and CDR2 from the germline V gene are MNHNS and SASEGT. V was clipped by 3 bases and J by 13 bases; unmatched bases: 6. CDR3 length equals 12 residues. The DNA for the CDR3 is TGTGCCAGCAGTGAGAGCGGGGTTTCTCAGTTCTTC. Residues: CASSESGVSQFF.

Only a few counts were recorded for this clone. This sequence joins TRBV5-8 and TRBJ2-7, with 14 nucleotides matching TRBD2. The CDR3 consists of 17 residues. Unmatched junction bases numbered 13, after V lost 9 bases and J lost 2 bases. Germline V gene lookup returns CDR1 SGHTS and CDR2 YDEGEE. The CDR3 DNA sequence: TGTGCCATTGATACCGGGACTAGCGGGAGTAAACCCTACGAGCAGTACTTC. As protein: CAIDTGTSGSKPYEQYF.

The chain couples TRBV6-5 to TRBJ1-1, with D hard to call. The V gene's germline CDR1 is MNHEY and CDR2 SVGAGI. With 11 bases removed from V and 1 base from J, the gap between germline ends came to 20 bases. The CDR3 has 15 amino acids. Here the CDR3 DNA reads TGTGCCTCCACAGAGGGAATCGGGTGGAACACTGAAGCTTTCTTT. This gives the protein CASTEGIGWNTEAFF.

V and J are TRBV5-8 and TRBJ2-5, with 10 bases matching TRBD1. This CDR3 is built from 13 residues. CDR1 is SGHTS and CDR2 is YDEGEE in the germline V gene. Germline trimming cut 8 bases from V and 3 bases from J; bases unmatched to any gene: 4. CDR3 DNA sequence: TGTGCCAGTGCGGACAGGGGGAAAGAGACCCAGTACTTC. Translated, it gives CASADRGKETQYF. Variable domain in full (rest from reference TRBV5-8 and TRBJ2-5): EAGVTQSPTHLIKTRGQQATLRCSPISGHTSVYWYQQALGLGLQFLLWYDEGEERNRGNFPPRFSGRQFPNYSSELNVNALELEDSALYLCASADRGKETQYFGPGTRLLVL.

This clone was seen more than once but under ten times. This chain's CDR3 is CASRMGQFNQPQHF. The CDR3 DNA is TGTGCCAGTAGAATGGGACAGTTTAATCAGCCCCAGCATTTT. The chain is built from TRBV19 and TRBJ1-5, with 7 bases identical to TRBD1. This CDR3 is built from 14 residues. Germline trimming cut 6 bases from V and 4 bases from J; bases unmatched to any gene: 6. In germline, CDR1 is LNHDA, CDR2 SQIVND (reference sequence).

The genes are TRBV29-1 and TRBJ2-7; 7 bases are shared with TRBD1. The CDR3 length is 15 residues. The germline gives CDR1 SQVTM, CDR2 ANQGSEA. Trimming took 1 base from V and 7 from J; bases not matched to a gene: 13. The CDR3 is CSVEVMDRLTGEQYF. The CDR3, as DNA: TGCAGCGTTGAAGTTATGGACAGGCTAACGGGAGAGCAGTACTTC.

V usage is TRBV6-6 and J usage is TRBJ1-5; D remains unclear. The CDR3 is made up of 16 amino acids. The germline V and J ends were trimmed by 4 bases and 1 base, with 14 bases remaining between them. The germline gives CDR1 MNHNY, CDR2 SVGAGI (reference sequence). The chain's CDR3 is CASSSRQGRSNQPQHF. The CDR3 nucleotides are TGTGCCAGCAGTTCCCGACAAGGAAGGAGCAATCAGCCCCAGCATTTT.

The genes are TRBV4-1 and TRBJ2-2, with 10 bases matching TRBD1. This CDR3 is 17 amino acids long. The germline gives CDR1 MGHRA, CDR2 YSYEKL. The trim removed 3 bases at V and 1 base at J, leaving 5 bases unmatched. The CDR3 sequence is CASSHLGTGVNTGELFF. The CDR3 nucleotides read TGCGCCAGCAGCCACCTAGGGACAGGGGTGAACACCGGGGAGCTGTTTTTT.

Concerning this clone: The missing conserved phenylalanine or tryptophan at the end of this CDR3 makes a read error likely. The genes are TRBV28 and TRBJ1-2; a possible D gene is TRBD1 (6 bases). Germline V gene sequence: CDR1 MDHEN, CDR2 SYDVKM. V shed 5 bases and J shed 0 bases, with 10 bases lying between them. This CDR3 comprises 14 residues. CDR3: CASSQGTTNYGYTL. The CDR3, as DNA: TGTGCCAGCAGTCAGGGGACAACTAACTATGGCTACACCCTC.

This clone was counted between two and nine times. The rearrangement links TRBV6-5 to TRBJ2-5; TRBD2 might be the D (5 bases). The V end lost 4 bases, the J end lost 4 bases, and 13 bases lay between the germline ends. This CDR3 region has 14 residues. Per germline, CDR1 MNHEY and CDR2 SVGAGI. CDR3 DNA: TGTGCCAGCAGTTCGAGCGCGAGGGCAGAGACCCAGTACTTC. Residues: CASSSSARAETQYF.

The chain recombines TRBV4-1 with TRBJ2-1, with 13 bases identical to TRBD2. The germline V gene encodes CDR1 MGHRA and CDR2 YSYEKL. V lost 0 bases, J lost 6 bases, and 5 bases stayed unmatched. The CDR3 has 17 amino acids. CDR3 sequence (DNA): TGCGCCAGCAGCCAAGACGGGACTAGCGGGGAAGGCAATGAGCAGTTCTTC. Translating it yields CASSQDGTSGEGNEQFF.

V is TRBV6-5 and J is TRBJ1-3; 7 nucleotides match TRBD1. With V trimmed by 6 bases and J by 5 bases, 4 bases remained unmatched. Per the germline V gene, CDR1 is MNHEY and CDR2 is SVGAGI. The CDR3 loop spans 13 amino acids. In DNA, the CDR3 is TGTGCCAGCAGGAACAGGGGTAGAAACACCATATATTTT. This encodes CASRNRGRNTIYF.

The J gene is TRBJ2-7, the V gene TRBV28, with TRBD1 matching 10 bases. Per the germline V gene, CDR1 is MDHEN and CDR2 is SYDVKM. This CDR3 comprises 17 residues. V lost 2 bases, J lost 3 bases, and 10 bases stayed unmatched. This chain's CDR3 is CASSLPTGTGDNYEQYF. CDR3 sequence (DNA): TGTGCCAGCAGTTTACCGACCGGGACAGGGGATAACTACGAGCAGTACTTC.

V is TRBV11-2 and J is TRBJ2-1, with 7 positions matching TRBD1. The CDR3 is made up of 12 amino acids. V shed 5 bases, J shed 10 bases, and the junction held 5 bases outside the gene matches. The germline V gene encodes CDR1 SGHAT and CDR2 FQNNGV. This chain's CDR3 is CASSHRGEEQFF. The DNA of the CDR3 is TGTGCCAGCAGCCACAGGGGTGAGGAGCAGTTCTTC.

This clone has only a few counts. The V and J genes are TRBV6-1 and TRBJ2-5; TRBD2 is a possible D gene (6 bases). The CDR3 extends over 13 amino acids. Trimming left V 6 bases short and J 11 bases short, with 19 bases between. Germline V gene sequence: CDR1 MNHNS, CDR2 SASEGT. CDR3 bases: TGTGCCAGCAGGTCGGACGGCTCGGGGGAGCAGTACTTC. Translated, it gives CASRSDGSGEQYF.

The V call is TRBV5-4, the J call TRBJ2-7, with 7 bases aligning to TRBD1. V lost 4 bases to trimming and J lost 4 bases; unmatched junction nucleotides: 8. Germline V gene data show CDR1 as SGHNT and CDR2 as YYREEE (reference sequence). The CDR3 has 14 residues. CDR3 DNA: TGTGCCAGCAGCCACGACAGGGCAGGATACGAGCAGTACTTC. Translating gives CASSHDRAGYEQYF.